This TCR beta chain was retrieved from a study of technical replicates of blood from several donors. Sequencing used immunoSEQ multiplex PCR; TCRdb keeps in-frame clones, though not all of them. The sample contains about 60,000 clones, approximately 86% of which appear only once. The CDR3 sequence is 14 residues long. In germline, CDR1 is MRHNA, CDR2 SNTAGT. Trimming stripped 6 bases from V and 6 bases from J, with 15 bases between. The table lists this clone with a few counts. The sequenced sample was PBMCs. The receptor comes from a human donor in good health. Some clones in this sample may be carry-over from other donors' samples. The V and J genes are TRBV6-4 and TRBJ2-1; D is undetermined. DNA of the CDR3: TGTGCCAGCAGCATGGAAGTTTCGGGCAATGAGCAGTTCTTC. It codes for CASSMEVSGNEQFF.